A single sample is the source of the 12 T cell receptor beta chains below, sequenced in a study of human thymus T cells. Clones were sequenced by immunoSEQ multiplex PCR, and TCRdb holds only the in-frame ones, with some missing. Here the sample spans some 78,000 clones, just over 95% being singletons. The study used thymus tissue resected during corrective heart surgery. The sequenced sample was thymus tissue. The receptor set was obtained from a boy less than two years old with a congenital heart defect but otherwise immunologically healthy.

The CDR3 is CASSQADPGQGTGYTF. CDR3 nucleotides: TGCGCCAGCAGCCAAGCCGACCCGGGACAGGGAACTGGCTACACCTTC. The rearrangement links TRBV4-1 to TRBJ1-2; TRBD1 matches at 9 bases. After removal of 1 base from V and 7 bases from J, the junction contained 10 bases not matched to a gene. In germline, CDR1 is MGHRA, CDR2 YSYEKL. CDR3 length: 16 amino acids.

This clone appeared a single time. This sequence joins TRBV2 and TRBJ1-4; 12 nucleotides agree with TRBD1. The CDR3 has 18 amino acids. Trimming cost V 6 bases and J 2 bases; bases outside gene matches: 10. CDR1 is SNHLY and CDR2 is FYNNEI in the germline V gene. For the CDR3, the DNA is TGTGCCAGCAGAAAGGGGACAGGGGGCGCAGCGACTAATGAAAAACTGTTTTTT. Translating gives CASRKGTGGAATNEKLFF.

This chain links TRBV11-1 with TRBJ2-3; 7 nucleotides align to TRBD1. Germline V CDR1 and CDR2: SGHAT, FQDESV (reference sequence). CDR3 length: 16 amino acids. The V segment lost 5 bases and the J segment 6 bases; nucleotides outside the gene matches: 14. CDR3: CASSPQGEVRRDTQYF. The CDR3 DNA reads as TGTGCCAGCAGCCCCCAGGGGGAAGTTCGGCGGGATACGCAGTATTTT.

In this sample, this clone turned up once. CDR3 in DNA: TGTGCCAGTAGAGAACCGGACAGTGAAGCTTTCTTT. It translates to CASREPDSEAFF. The chain couples TRBV19 to TRBJ1-1; D possibly corresponds to TRBD1 (6 bases). This CDR3 comprises 12 residues. From germline, CDR1 is LNHDA and CDR2 SQIVND (reference sequence). Trimming pared 6 bases from V and 7 bases from J, leaving 12 bases between.

This chain uses TRBV18 with TRBJ1-4, with 10 bases identical to TRBD1. V lost 5 bases and J lost 8; bases outside the gene matches: 5. The germline V gene has CDR1 KGHSH and CDR2 LQKENI. The CDR3 sequence is 14 residues long. Here the CDR3 DNA reads TGTGCCAGCTCATCCGGGACAGGGGACGAAAAACTGTTTTTT. Translation: CASSSGTGDEKLFF.

The V and J genes are TRBV4-2 and TRBJ2-1; D not resolved. Trimming removed 1 base from V and 0 bases from J, with 19 bases in between. The length of the CDR3 is 19 residues. Germline V gene data show CDR1 as LGHNA and CDR2 as YNFKEQ. As DNA, the CDR3 is TGTGCCAGCAGCCAAGGTTACCCGGACCGCCCCCACTCCTACAATGAGCAGTTCTTC. Translating gives CASSQGYPDRPHSYNEQFF.

The chain carries TRBV11-3 and TRBJ1-2; the match to TRBD1 covers 8 bases. With V trimmed by 4 bases and J by 8 bases, 3 bases remained unmatched. CDR1 and CDR2 (germline): SGHNT, YENEEA. This CDR3 is built from 12 residues. CDR3 region: CASSSGTGGYTF. The DNA of the CDR3 is TGTGCCAGCAGCTCCGGGACAGGCGGCTACACCTTC. Variable domain in full (rest from reference TRBV11-3 and TRBJ1-2): EAGVVQSPRYKIIEKKQPVAFWCNPISGHNTLYWYLQNLGQGPELLIRYENEEAVDDSQLPKDRFSAERLKGVDSTLKIQPAELGDSAVYLCASSSGTGGYTFGSGTRLTVV.

V usage is TRBV27 and J usage is TRBJ2-7; TRBD1 matches 8 bases. The junction had 11 bases not matched to a gene; V was cut back by 5 bases and J by 5 bases. The V gene's germline CDR1 is MNHEY and CDR2 SMNVEV (reference sequence). This CDR3 has 15 residues. CDR3 sequence reads: CASSPSRQGKHEQYF. CDR3 DNA sequence: TGTGCCAGCAGTCCCTCTAGACAGGGGAAGCACGAGCAGTACTTC.

This clone occurred a few times. The rearrangement joins TRBV19 to TRBJ1-6; D may be TRBD1 (6 bases). This CDR3 is built from 16 residues. Between the trimmed V and J ends, which lost 7 bases and 6 bases, there was a span of 19 bases. Germline CDR1 LNHDA, CDR2 SQIVND (reference sequence). CDR3 loop: CASTNSGAFFNSPLHF. As DNA, the CDR3 is TGTGCCAGTACCAACTCAGGGGCTTTTTTTAATTCACCCCTCCACTTT.

V is TRBV6-1 and J is TRBJ2-2, with D perhaps TRBD1 (5 bases). This CDR3 is built from 13 residues. Between the trimmed V and J ends, which lost 6 bases and 6 bases, there was a span of 11 bases. Germline V gives CDR1 MNHNS, CDR2 SASEGT. The CDR3 region has the DNA TGTGCCAGCAGGGTAGGGGTGGCCGGGGAGCTGTTTTTT. This gives the protein CASRVGVAGELFF.

The chain recombines TRBV6-1 with TRBJ1-1, with D possibly TRBD1 on 5 matching bases. Trimming pared 7 bases from V and 0 bases from J, leaving 12 bases between. Germline loops: CDR1 MNHNS, CDR2 SASEGT. The CDR3 covers 14 residues. The CDR3 DNA follows: TGTGCCAGCACCGGACACCCGGTGAACACTGAAGCTTTCTTT. It specifies CASTGHPVNTEAFF.

This sequence joins TRBV28 and TRBJ2-3; the match to TRBD1 covers 12 bases. With 1 base clipped from V and 3 bases from J, the junction kept 14 bases outside the gene matches. The CDR3 runs 20 residues. Germline V gives CDR1 MDHEN, CDR2 SYDVKM. The CDR3 is CASSLSRDRGREGTTDTQYF. The DNA for the CDR3 is TGTGCCAGCAGTTTATCACGGGACAGGGGGCGGGAGGGCACGACAGATACGCAGTATTTT.